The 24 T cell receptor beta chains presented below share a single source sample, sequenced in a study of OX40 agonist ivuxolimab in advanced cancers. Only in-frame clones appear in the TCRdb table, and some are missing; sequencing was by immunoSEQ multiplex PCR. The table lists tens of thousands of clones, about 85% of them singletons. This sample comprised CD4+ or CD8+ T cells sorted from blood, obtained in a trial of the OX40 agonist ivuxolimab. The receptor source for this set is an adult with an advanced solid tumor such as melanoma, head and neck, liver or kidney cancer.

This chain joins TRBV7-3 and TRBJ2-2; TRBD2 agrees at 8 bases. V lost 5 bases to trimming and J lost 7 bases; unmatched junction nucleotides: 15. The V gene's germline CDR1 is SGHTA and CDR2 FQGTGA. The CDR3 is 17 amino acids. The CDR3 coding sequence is TGTGCCAGCAGCCCCGAACCGGGACTAGTAAGGGGCGGGGAGCTGTTTTTT. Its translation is CASSPEPGLVRGGELFF.

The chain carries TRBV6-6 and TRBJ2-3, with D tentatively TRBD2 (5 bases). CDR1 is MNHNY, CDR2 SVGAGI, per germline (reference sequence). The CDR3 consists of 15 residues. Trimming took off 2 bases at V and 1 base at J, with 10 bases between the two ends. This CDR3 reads CASSYVGGGTDTQYF. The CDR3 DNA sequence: TGTGCCAGCAGTTACGTCGGAGGAGGCACAGATACGCAGTATTTT.

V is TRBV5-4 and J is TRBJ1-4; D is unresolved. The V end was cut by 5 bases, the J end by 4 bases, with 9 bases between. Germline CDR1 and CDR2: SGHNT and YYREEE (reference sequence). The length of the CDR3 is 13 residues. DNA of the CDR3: TGTGCCAGCAGTCAATTTAATAATGAAAAACTGTTTTTT. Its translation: CASSQFNNEKLFF. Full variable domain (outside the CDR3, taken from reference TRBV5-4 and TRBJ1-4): ETGVTQSPTHLIKTRGQQVTLRCSSQSGHNTVSWYQQALGQGPQFIFQYYREEENGRGNFPPRFSGLQFPNYSSELNVNALELDDSALYLCASSQFNNEKLFFGSGTQLSVL.

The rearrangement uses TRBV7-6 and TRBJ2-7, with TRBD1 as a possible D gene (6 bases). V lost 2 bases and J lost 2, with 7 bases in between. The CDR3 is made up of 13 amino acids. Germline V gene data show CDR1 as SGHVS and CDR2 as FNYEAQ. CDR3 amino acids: CASSLRTAYEQYF. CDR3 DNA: TGTGCCAGCAGCTTACGGACAGCCTACGAGCAGTACTTC.

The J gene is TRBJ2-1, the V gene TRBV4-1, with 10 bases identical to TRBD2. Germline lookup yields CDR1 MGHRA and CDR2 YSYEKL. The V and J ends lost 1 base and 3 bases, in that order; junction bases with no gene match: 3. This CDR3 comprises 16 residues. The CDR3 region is CASSQGTSGNYNEQFF. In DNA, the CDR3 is TGCGCCAGCAGCCAAGGGACTAGCGGAAACTACAATGAGCAGTTCTTC.

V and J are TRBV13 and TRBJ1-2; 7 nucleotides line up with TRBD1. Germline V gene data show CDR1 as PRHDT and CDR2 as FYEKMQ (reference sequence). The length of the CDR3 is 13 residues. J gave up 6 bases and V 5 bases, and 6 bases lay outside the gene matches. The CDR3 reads CASSPGTAHGYTF. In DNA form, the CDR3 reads TGTGCCAGCAGCCCCGGGACAGCTCATGGCTACACCTTC.

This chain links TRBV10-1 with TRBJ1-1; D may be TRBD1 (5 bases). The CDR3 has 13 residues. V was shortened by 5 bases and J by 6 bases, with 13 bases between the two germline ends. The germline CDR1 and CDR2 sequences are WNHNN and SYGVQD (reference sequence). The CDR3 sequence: CASSPGTISEAFF. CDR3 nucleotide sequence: TGCGCCAGCAGTCCCGGGACGATCTCTGAAGCTTTCTTT.

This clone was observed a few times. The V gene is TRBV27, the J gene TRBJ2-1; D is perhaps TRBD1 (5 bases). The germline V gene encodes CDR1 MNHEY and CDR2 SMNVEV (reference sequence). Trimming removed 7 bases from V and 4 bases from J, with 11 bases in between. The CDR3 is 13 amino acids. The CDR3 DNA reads TGTGCCAGCACCCCTGGACAATACAATGAGCAGTTCTTC. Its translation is CASTPGQYNEQFF.

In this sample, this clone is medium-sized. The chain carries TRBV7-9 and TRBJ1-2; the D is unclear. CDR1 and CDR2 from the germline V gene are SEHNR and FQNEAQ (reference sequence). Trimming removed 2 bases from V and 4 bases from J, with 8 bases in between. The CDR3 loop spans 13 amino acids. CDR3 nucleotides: TGTGCCAGCAGCTTAATGGAATTCTATGGCTACACCTTC. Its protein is CASSLMEFYGYTF.

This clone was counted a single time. The CDR3 coding sequence is TGCAGCGTTGAGAGGCTAGCCCTCCCCATGGAGCAGTTCTTC. This translates into CSVERLALPMEQFF. The chain carries TRBV29-1 and TRBJ2-1, with D maybe TRBD2 (5 bases). V gave up 3 bases and J gave up 10 bases, with 19 bases separating them. CDR3 length equals 14 residues. Germline CDR1 and CDR2: SQVTM and ANQGSEA.

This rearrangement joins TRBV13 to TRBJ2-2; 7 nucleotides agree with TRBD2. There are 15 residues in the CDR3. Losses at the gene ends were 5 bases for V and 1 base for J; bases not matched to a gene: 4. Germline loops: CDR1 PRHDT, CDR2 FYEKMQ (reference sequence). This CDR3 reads CASSGRDWNTGELFF. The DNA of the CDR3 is TGTGCCAGCAGCGGGAGGGACTGGAACACCGGGGAGCTGTTTTTT.

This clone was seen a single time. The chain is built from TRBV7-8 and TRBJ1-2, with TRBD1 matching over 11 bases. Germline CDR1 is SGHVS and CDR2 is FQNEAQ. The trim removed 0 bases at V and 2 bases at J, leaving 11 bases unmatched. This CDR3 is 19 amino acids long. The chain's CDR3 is CASSLAGLLGTGGNYGYTF. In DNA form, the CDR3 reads TGTGCCAGCAGCTTAGCAGGATTATTAGGGACAGGGGGGAACTATGGCTACACCTTC.

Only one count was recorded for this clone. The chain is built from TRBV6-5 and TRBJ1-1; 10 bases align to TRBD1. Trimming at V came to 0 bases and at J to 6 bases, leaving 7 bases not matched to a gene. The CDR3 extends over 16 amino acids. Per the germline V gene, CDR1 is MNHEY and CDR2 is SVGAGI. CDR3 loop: CASSYSTGQGNSEAFF. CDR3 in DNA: TGTGCCAGCAGTTACTCGACGGGACAGGGGAATTCTGAAGCTTTCTTT.

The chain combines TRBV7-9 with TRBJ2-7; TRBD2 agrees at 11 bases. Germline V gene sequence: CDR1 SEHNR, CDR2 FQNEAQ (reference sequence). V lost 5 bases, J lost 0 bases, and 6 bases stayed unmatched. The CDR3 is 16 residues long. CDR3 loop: CASSPPGTSGSYEQYF. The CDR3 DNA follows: TGTGCCAGCAGCCCACCGGGGACTAGCGGCTCCTACGAGCAGTACTTC. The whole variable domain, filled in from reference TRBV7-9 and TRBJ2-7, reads DTGVSQNPRHKITKRGQNVTFRCDPISEHNRLYWYRQTLGQGPEFLTYFQNEAQLEKSRLLSDRFSAERPKGSFSTLEIQRTEQGDSAMYLCASSPPGTSGSYEQYFGPGTRLTVT.

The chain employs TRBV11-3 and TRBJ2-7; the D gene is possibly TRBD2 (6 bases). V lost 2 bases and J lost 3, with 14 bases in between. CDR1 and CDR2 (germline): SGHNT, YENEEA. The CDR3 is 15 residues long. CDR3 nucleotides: TGTGCCAGCAGCTTAAGGACGGGAGCCTACTACGAGCAGTACTTC. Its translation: CASSLRTGAYYEQYF. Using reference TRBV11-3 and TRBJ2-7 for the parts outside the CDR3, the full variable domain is EAGVVQSPRYKIIEKKQPVAFWCNPISGHNTLYWYLQNLGQGPELLIRYENEEAVDDSQLPKDRFSAERLKGVDSTLKIQPAELGDSAVYLCASSLRTGAYYEQYFGPGTRLTVT.

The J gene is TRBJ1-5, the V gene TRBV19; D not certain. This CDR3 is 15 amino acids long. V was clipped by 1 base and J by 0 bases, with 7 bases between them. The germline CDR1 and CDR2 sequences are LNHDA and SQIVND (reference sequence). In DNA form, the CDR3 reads TGTGCCAGTAGTATAGGGGCGGTTAGCAATCAGCCCCAGCATTTT. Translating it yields CASSIGAVSNQPQHF.

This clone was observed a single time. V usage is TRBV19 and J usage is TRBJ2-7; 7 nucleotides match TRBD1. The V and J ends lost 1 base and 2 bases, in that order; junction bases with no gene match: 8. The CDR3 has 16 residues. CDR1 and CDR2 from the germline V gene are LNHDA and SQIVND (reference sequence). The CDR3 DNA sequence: TGTGCCAGTAGTATAGGATTGGGGACAGCCACCTACGAGCAGTACTTC. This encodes CASSIGLGTATYEQYF.

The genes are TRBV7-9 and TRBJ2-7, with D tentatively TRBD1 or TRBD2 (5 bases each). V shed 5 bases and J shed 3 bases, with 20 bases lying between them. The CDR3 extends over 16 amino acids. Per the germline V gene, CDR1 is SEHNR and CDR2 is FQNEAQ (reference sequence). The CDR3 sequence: CASSPNRDPANYEQYF. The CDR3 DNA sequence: TGTGCCAGCAGCCCAAACCGGGACCCCGCCAACTACGAGCAGTACTTC. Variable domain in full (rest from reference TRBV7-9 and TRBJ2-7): DTGVSQNPRHKITKRGQNVTFRCDPISEHNRLYWYRQTLGQGPEFLTYFQNEAQLEKSRLLSDRFSAERPKGSFSTLEIQRTEQGDSAMYLCASSPNRDPANYEQYFGPGTRLTVT.

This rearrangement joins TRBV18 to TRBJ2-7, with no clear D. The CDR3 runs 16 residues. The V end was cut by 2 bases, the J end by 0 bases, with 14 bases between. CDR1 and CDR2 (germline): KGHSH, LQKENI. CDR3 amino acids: CASSPVGQASSYEQYF. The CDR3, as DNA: TGTGCCAGCTCACCAGTAGGGCAGGCGTCCTCCTACGAGCAGTACTTC.

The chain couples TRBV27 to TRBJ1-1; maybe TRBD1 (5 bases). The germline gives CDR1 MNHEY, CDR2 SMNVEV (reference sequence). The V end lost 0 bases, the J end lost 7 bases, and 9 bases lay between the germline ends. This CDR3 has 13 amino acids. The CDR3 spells CASSLSGGGEAFF. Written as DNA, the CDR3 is TGTGCCAGCAGTTTATCGGGGGGAGGTGAAGCTTTCTTT.

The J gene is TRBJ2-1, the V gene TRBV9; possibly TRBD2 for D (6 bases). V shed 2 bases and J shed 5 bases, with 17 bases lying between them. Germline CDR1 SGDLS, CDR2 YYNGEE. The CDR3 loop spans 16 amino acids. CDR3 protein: CASSVLVGGGNNEQFF. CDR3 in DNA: TGTGCCAGCAGCGTCCTCGTTGGTGGGGGGAACAATGAGCAGTTCTTC.

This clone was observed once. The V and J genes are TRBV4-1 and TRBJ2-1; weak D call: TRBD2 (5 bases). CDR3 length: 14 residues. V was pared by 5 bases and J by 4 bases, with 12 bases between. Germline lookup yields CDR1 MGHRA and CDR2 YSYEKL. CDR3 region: CASSGKDSYNEQFF. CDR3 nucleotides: TGCGCCAGCAGCGGAAAGGACTCGTACAATGAGCAGTTCTTC.

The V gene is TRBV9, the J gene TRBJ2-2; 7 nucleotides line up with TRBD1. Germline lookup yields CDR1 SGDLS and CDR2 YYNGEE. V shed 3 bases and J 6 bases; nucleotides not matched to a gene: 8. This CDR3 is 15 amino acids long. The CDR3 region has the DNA TGTGCCAGCAGCGCCTCGCCTGGACAGGCCGGGGAGCTGTTTTTT. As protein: CASSASPGQAGELFF.

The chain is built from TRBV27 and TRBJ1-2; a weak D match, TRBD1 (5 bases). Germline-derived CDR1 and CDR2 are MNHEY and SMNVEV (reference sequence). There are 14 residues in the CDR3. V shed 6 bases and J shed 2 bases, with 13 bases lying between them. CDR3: CASRPPGPNYGYTF. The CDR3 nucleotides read TGTGCCAGCAGACCCCCGGGACCCAACTATGGCTACACCTTC.